These 24 T cell receptor beta chains were sequenced from one sample in a study of cytomegalovirus exposure and HLA in healthy donors (dated by TCRdb to about 2017). The library was obtained by the immunoSEQ multiplex PCR assay. For the multiplex PCR, a mixture combining 60 forward primers for TCR Vbeta segments and 13 reverse primers for TCR Jbeta segments was used. Here the immuneACCESS table is served through TCRdb, limited to in-frame sequences with V and J called. Missing clones are a known gap in these copies; in checked studies unresolved V genes cover under half, and the rest lacks a known reason. The table for this sample lists about 130,000 clones; around four fifths of them were counted only once. The ten largest account for approximately 3.8% of the sample. The sample taken for sequencing was PBMCs. The receptors were gathered from a middle-aged woman in good health and CMV-seropositive.

This chain links TRBV18 with TRBJ2-3, with TRBD2 matching 7 bases. Germline CDR1 KGHSH, CDR2 LQKENI. After removal of 0 bases from V and 3 bases from J, the junction contained 6 bases not matched to a gene. CDR3 length: 16 amino acids. The CDR3 region is CASSPPGSGNTDTQYF. Here the CDR3 DNA reads TGTGCCAGCTCACCACCGGGGAGCGGGAATACAGATACGCAGTATTTT. Combining the CDR3 with reference TRBV18 and TRBJ2-3 gives the whole variable domain NAGVMQNPRHLVRRRGQEARLRCSPMKGHSHVYWYRQLPEEGLKFMVYLQKENIIDESGMPKERFSAEFPKEGPSILRIQQVVRGDSAAYFCASSPPGSGNTDTQYFGPGTRLTVL.

This chain links TRBV6-5 with TRBJ2-7; tentative D call: TRBD1 (5 bases). The CDR3 extends over 16 amino acids. Trimming cost V 1 base and J 4 bases, with 17 bases left between them. Germline CDR1 is MNHEY and CDR2 is SVGAGI. The CDR3 sequence: CASSYFQGLSSYEQYF. The CDR3 DNA is TGTGCCAGCAGTTACTTTCAGGGCCTGTCCTCTTACGAGCAGTACTTC.

This clone was seen a few times. CDR3 sequence reads: CASSQTQDQPQHF. As DNA, the CDR3 is TGTGCCAGCAGTCAGACCCAGGATCAGCCCCAGCATTTT. The chain joins TRBV2 to TRBJ1-5; D gene ambiguous. The germline gives CDR1 SNHLY, CDR2 FYNNEI. V dropped 5 bases and J dropped 5 bases, with 10 bases sitting between them. CDR3 length: 13 amino acids.

V is TRBV5-1 and J is TRBJ2-1, with 7 nucleotides matching TRBD1. The CDR3 totals 15 residues. Germline V gene data show CDR1 as SGHRS and CDR2 as YFSETQ. V was clipped by 4 bases and J by 0 bases; unmatched bases: 4. The CDR3 protein is CASSRGQVSYNEQFF. CDR3 bases: TGCGCCAGCAGCCGAGGACAGGTCTCCTACAATGAGCAGTTCTTC.

This clone was seen a single time. The V and J genes are TRBV27 and TRBJ2-5, with D perhaps matching TRBD2 (5 bases). The CDR3 consists of 14 residues. The ends were cut back, 10 bases at V and 2 bases at J, with 17 bases in the middle. From germline, CDR1 is MNHEY and CDR2 SMNVEV (reference sequence). The CDR3 region is CATRGDPLQETQYF. The DNA of the CDR3 is TGTGCCACCCGGGGTGACCCACTACAAGAGACCCAGTACTTC.

The chain carries TRBV6-4 and TRBJ2-2; 10 bases are a match to TRBD1. Germline CDR1 reads MRHNA; CDR2 reads SNTAGT. CDR3 size: 14 residues. Germline trimming cut 10 bases from V and 5 bases from J; bases unmatched to any gene: 7. CDR3 residues: CAKRQGARTGELFF. CDR3 DNA: TGTGCCAAACGACAGGGGGCGAGGACCGGGGAGCTGTTTTTT.

The CDR3 protein is CASRTTSSSYNEQFF. Written as DNA, the CDR3 is TGTGCCAGCAGGACGACATCAAGCTCCTACAATGAGCAGTTCTTC. The chain uses TRBV2 and TRBJ2-1; D is unresolved. Germline V gene data show CDR1 as SNHLY and CDR2 as FYNNEI. The CDR3 extends over 15 amino acids. Deletions cut 6 bases from V and 0 bases from J, with 12 bases between. The full variable domain, in which reference TRBV2 and TRBJ2-1 provide the parts outside the CDR3, is EPEVTQTPSHQVTQMGQEVILRCVPISNHLYFYWYRQILGQKVEFLVSFYNNEISEKSEIFDDQFSVERPDGSNFTLKIRSTKLEDSAMYFCASRTTSSSYNEQFFGPGTRLTVL.

A single count supports this clone. This chain joins TRBV7-3 and TRBJ2-2; D possibly corresponds to TRBD1 (5 bases). The V gene's germline CDR1 is SGHTA and CDR2 FQGTGA. Trimming pared 5 bases from V and 0 bases from J, leaving 10 bases between. The CDR3 consists of 15 residues. The CDR3 reads CASSEQATNTGELFF. DNA for the CDR3: TGTGCCAGCAGCGAACAGGCGACGAACACCGGGGAGCTGTTTTTT.

The chain carries TRBV28 and TRBJ2-2, with 13 bases fitting TRBD2. Germline CDR1 and CDR2: MDHEN and SYDVKM. V lost 8 bases to trimming and J lost 10 bases; unmatched junction nucleotides: 10. This CDR3 is 15 amino acids long. The CDR3 coding sequence is TGTGCCAGCGGACGGACTAGCGGGAGAGGGGTGGAGCTGTTTTTT. It encodes CASGRTSGRGVELFF.

This clone was detected once. CDR3: CASSLATTAYYGYTF. In DNA form, the CDR3 reads TGCGCCAGCAGCTTGGCCACCACAGCCTACTATGGCTACACCTTC. This sequence joins TRBV5-1 and TRBJ1-2, with D uncertain. CDR1 SGHRS and CDR2 YFSETQ come from the germline V gene. V was pared by 0 bases and J by 3 bases, with 12 bases between. The CDR3 spans 15 residues.

As DNA, the CDR3 is TGTGCCAGCAGCACAGGGTTAGATCAGCCCCAGCATTTT. This codes for CASSTGLDQPQHF. The chain joins TRBV6-5 to TRBJ1-5; D possibly corresponds to TRBD1 (6 bases). Germline assignment: CDR1 MNHEY and CDR2 SVGAGI. CDR3 length equals 13 residues. Trimming removed 6 bases from V and 5 bases from J, with 11 bases in between.

This chain uses TRBV9 with TRBJ2-3, with D perhaps TRBD2 (7 bases). Germline lookup yields CDR1 SGDLS and CDR2 YYNGEE. The CDR3 length is 15 residues. Trimming pared 0 bases from V and 1 base from J, leaving 9 bases between. CDR3 in amino acids: CASSVEGGRTDTQYF. DNA for the CDR3: TGTGCCAGCAGCGTAGAGGGGGGGCGCACAGATACGCAGTATTTT.

This sequence joins TRBV9 and TRBJ1-3, with D unclear. Trimming removed 2 bases from V and 0 bases from J, with 6 bases in between. Per the germline V gene, CDR1 is SGDLS and CDR2 is YYNGEE. CDR3 length: 14 residues. CDR3 residues: CASSVGRSGNTIYF. CDR3 bases: TGTGCCAGCAGCGTTGGGCGCTCTGGAAACACCATATATTTT.

This clone has just one count. The chain has TRBV19 and TRBJ1-3; D is undetermined. The V and J ends lost 5 bases and 0 bases respectively, with 8 bases between them. This CDR3 has 14 residues. Germline loops: CDR1 LNHDA, CDR2 SQIVND (reference sequence). For the CDR3, the DNA is TGTGCCAGTAGTTTTCTTAGCTCTGGAAACACCATATATTTT. Translating it yields CASSFLSSGNTIYF.

This clone was counted between two and nine times. The genes are TRBV11-2 and TRBJ2-7; TRBD1 aligns across 9 bases. The J segment lost 0 bases and the V segment lost 5 bases, leaving 8 bases of the junction unmatched. Looked up from germline, CDR1 is SGHAT and CDR2 is FQNNGV. CDR3 size: 16 residues. The CDR3 region has the DNA TGTGCCAGCAGCGAGCCGGGACAGGGACGCTCCTACGAGCAGTACTTC. It encodes CASSEPGQGRSYEQYF.

The chain uses TRBV28 and TRBJ1-2; D is ambiguous. The CDR3 has 13 amino acids. CDR1 MDHEN and CDR2 SYDVKM come from the germline V gene. Trimming took off 2 bases at V and 8 bases at J, with 12 bases between the two ends. Here the CDR3 DNA reads TGTGCCAGCAGTTTAGGGGTGGCGGGCGGCTACACCTTC. The encoded protein is CASSLGVAGGYTF.

V usage is TRBV27 and J usage is TRBJ2-1, with 11 bases aligning to TRBD2. V lost 0 bases to trimming and J lost 3 bases; unmatched junction nucleotides: 4. The CDR3 is 17 residues long. Germline values: CDR1 MNHEY, CDR2 SMNVEV (reference sequence). CDR3 region: CASSLSTSGTIYNEQFF. DNA for the CDR3: TGTGCCAGCAGTTTATCGACTAGCGGGACGATCTACAATGAGCAGTTCTTC.

The chain carries TRBV7-6 and TRBJ2-1; 8 bases align to TRBD2. CDR1 is SGHVS and CDR2 is FNYEAQ in the germline V gene. The CDR3 is made up of 15 amino acids. Unmatched junction bases numbered 13, after V lost 6 bases and J lost 9 bases. DNA for the CDR3: TGTGCCAGCAGTCTTCGACTAGCGAGGTACGGTGAGCAGTTCTTC. As protein: CASSLRLARYGEQFF.

The chain recombines TRBV5-1 with TRBJ2-2; D possibly corresponds to TRBD2 (6 bases). CDR1 is SGHRS, CDR2 YFSETQ, per germline. The CDR3 sequence is 15 residues long. V was clipped by 5 bases and J by 4 bases, with 15 bases between them. The CDR3 coding sequence is TGCGCCAGCAGACCCGCGGGGCCGGGCACCGGGGAGCTGTTTTTT. Its protein product is CASRPAGPGTGELFF. Full variable domain (remainder filled in from reference TRBV5-1 and TRBJ2-2): KAGVTQTPRYLIKTRGQQVTLSCSPISGHRSVSWYQQTPGQGLQFLFEYFSETQRNKGNFPGRFSGRQFSNSRSEMNVSTLELGDSALYLCASRPAGPGTGELFFGEGSRLTVL.

The chain couples TRBV19 to TRBJ1-1; no clear D gene. The CDR3 has 13 residues. Trimming removed 5 bases from V and 7 bases from J, with 14 bases in between. The germline V gene has CDR1 LNHDA and CDR2 SQIVND (reference sequence). The CDR3 spells CASSPQAPGEAFF. The CDR3 bases are TGTGCCAGTAGTCCCCAAGCACCAGGTGAAGCTTTCTTT. Full variable domain (rest looked up from reference TRBV19 and TRBJ1-1): DGGITQSPKYLFRKEGQNVTLSCEQNLNHDAMYWYRQDPGQGLRLIYYSQIVNDFQKGDIAEGYSVSREKKESFPLTVTSAQKNPTAFYLCASSPQAPGEAFFGQGTRLTVV.

This clone was found once. The DNA for the CDR3 is TGTGCCAGCTCCGGGGATCAGCCCCAGCATTTT. Protein product: CASSGDQPQHF. The chain carries TRBV28 and TRBJ1-5; no reliable D call. Germline CDR1 and CDR2: MDHEN and SYDVKM. Trimming took 8 bases from V and 5 from J, leaving 7 bases between them. This CDR3 is built from 11 residues.

This sequence joins TRBV10-1 and TRBJ2-5, with D perhaps TRBD2 (6 bases). Germline V CDR1 and CDR2: WNHNN, SYGVQD (reference sequence). V lost 2 bases, J lost 5 bases, and 12 bases lay in between. This CDR3 region has 14 residues. In DNA, the CDR3 is TGCGCCAGCAGTGAGCGGAGGGTGTCGGAGACCCAGTACTTC. Translation gives CASSERRVSETQYF.

The chain combines TRBV7-8 with TRBJ2-1, with D tentatively TRBD2 (6 bases). V dropped 4 bases and J dropped 10 bases, with 14 bases sitting between them. CDR1 and CDR2 from the germline V gene are SGHVS and FQNEAQ. CDR3 length equals 13 residues. CDR3 sequence reads: CASSYLFSGEQFF. The CDR3 bases are TGTGCCAGCAGCTACCTTTTTAGCGGAGAGCAGTTCTTC.

This chain uses TRBV29-1 with TRBJ2-2, with TRBD1 matching 7 bases. The CDR3 is 12 amino acids. V gave up 7 bases and J gave up 5 bases; unmatched junction bases: 4. Germline values: CDR1 SQVTM, CDR2 ANQGSEA. CDR3 sequence (DNA): TGCAGCGGCCAGGGGGAGACCGGGGAGCTGTTTTTT. This sequence encodes CSGQGETGELFF.